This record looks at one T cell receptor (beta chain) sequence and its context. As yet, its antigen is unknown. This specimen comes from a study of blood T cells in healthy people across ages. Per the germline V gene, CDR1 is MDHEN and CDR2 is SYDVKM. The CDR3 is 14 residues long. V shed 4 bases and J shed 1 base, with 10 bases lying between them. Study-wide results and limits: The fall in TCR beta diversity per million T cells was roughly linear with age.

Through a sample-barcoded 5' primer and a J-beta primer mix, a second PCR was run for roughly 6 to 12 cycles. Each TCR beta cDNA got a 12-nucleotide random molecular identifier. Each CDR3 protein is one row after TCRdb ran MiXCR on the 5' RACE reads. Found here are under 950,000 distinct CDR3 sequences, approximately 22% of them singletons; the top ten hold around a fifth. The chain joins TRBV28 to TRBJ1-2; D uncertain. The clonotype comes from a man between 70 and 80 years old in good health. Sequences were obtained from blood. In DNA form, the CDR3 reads TGTGCCAGCAGTTCTGGGCGGATTAACTATGGCTACACCTTC. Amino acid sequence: CASSSGRINYGYTF.